Sequencing of this T cell receptor (beta chain) was carried out in a study of Ad26.COV2.S vaccination and SARS-CoV-2 variants. Libraries were prepared by immunoSEQ multiplex PCR; TCRdb keeps only in-frame clonotypes and omits some of them. The data show a few hundred thousand clones, with around four fifths seen just once and approximately 7% held by the top ten. Indicated treatment: some 20 received Ad26.COV2.S at low or high dose, single or two shots; about 5 received placebo; per-sample allocation not given. The samples were gathered on day 63 after the first injection of vaccine or placebo. It was an adult aged 18-55 years in Boston who was the donor. There are 12 residues in the CDR3. V was shortened by 4 bases and J by 7 bases, with 8 bases between the two germline ends.

This clonotype was obtained from a person aged 18-65 years who received the Ad26.COV2.S COVID-19 vaccine or a placebo. This chain connects TRBV12-3 or TRBV12-4 to TRBJ2-1; D uncertain. This material consisted of peripheral blood, taken in a trial of Ad26.COV2.S vaccine versus placebo. The CDR3 here is CASSYLGNEQFF. CDR3 DNA: TGTGCCAGCAGTTATCTAGGTAATGAGCAGTTCTTC.